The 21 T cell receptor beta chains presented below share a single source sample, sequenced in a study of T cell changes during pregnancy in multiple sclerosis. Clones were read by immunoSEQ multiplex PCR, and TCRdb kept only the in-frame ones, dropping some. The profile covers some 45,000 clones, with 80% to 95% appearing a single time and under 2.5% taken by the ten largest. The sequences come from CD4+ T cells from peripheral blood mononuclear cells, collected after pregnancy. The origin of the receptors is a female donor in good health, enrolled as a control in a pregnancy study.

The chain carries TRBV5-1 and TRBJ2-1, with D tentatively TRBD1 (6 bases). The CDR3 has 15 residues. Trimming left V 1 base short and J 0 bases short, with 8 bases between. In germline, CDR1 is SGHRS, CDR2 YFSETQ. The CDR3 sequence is CASSLTGSSYNEQFF. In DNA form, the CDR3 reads TGCGCCAGCAGCTTGACAGGGAGCTCCTACAATGAGCAGTTCTTC.

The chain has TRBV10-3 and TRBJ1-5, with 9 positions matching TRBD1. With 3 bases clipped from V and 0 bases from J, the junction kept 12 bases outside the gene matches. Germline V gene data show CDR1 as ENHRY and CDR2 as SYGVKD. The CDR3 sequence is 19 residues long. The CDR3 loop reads CAISDWTGVPLSSNQPQHF. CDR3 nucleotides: TGTGCCATCAGTGATTGGACAGGGGTCCCCCTCTCTAGCAATCAGCCCCAGCATTTT.

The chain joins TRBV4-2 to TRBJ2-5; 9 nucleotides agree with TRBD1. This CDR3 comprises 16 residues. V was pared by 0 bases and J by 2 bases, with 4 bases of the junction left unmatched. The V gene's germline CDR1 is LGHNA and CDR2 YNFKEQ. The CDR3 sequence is CASSQDGTGIQETQYF. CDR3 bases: TGTGCCAGCAGCCAAGATGGGACAGGGATTCAAGAGACCCAGTACTTC.

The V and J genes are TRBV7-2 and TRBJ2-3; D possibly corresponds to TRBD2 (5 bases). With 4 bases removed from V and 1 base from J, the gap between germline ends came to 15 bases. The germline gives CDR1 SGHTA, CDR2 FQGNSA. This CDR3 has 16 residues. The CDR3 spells CASSWVTSLRTDTQYF. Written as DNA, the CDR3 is TGTGCCAGCAGCTGGGTAACTAGTCTCCGCACAGATACGCAGTATTTT.

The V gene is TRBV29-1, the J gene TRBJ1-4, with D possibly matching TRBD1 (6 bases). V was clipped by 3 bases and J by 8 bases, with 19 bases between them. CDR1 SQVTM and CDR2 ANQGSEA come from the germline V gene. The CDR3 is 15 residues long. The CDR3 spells CSVETYTGMGEKLFF. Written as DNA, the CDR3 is TGCAGCGTTGAGACATATACAGGGATGGGGGAAAAACTGTTTTTT. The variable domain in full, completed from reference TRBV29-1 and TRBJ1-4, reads SAVISQKPSRDICQRGTSLTIQCQVDSQVTMMFWYRQQPGQSLTLIATANQGSEATYESGFVIDKFPISRPNLTFSTLTVSNMSPEDSSIYLCSVETYTGMGEKLFFGSGTQLSVL.

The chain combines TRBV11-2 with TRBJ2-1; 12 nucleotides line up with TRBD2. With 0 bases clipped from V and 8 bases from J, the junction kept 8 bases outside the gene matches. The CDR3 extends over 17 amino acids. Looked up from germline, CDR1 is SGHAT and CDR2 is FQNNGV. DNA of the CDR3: TGTGCCAGCAGCTTAGACTATGGACTAGCGGGATACGATGAGCAGTTCTTC. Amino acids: CASSLDYGLAGYDEQFF.

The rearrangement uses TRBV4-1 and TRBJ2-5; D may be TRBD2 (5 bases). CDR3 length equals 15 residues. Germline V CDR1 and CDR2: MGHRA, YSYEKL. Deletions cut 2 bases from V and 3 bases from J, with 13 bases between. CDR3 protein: CASSQYGTREETQYF. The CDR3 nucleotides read TGCGCCAGCAGCCAATACGGTACTAGAGAAGAGACCCAGTACTTC.

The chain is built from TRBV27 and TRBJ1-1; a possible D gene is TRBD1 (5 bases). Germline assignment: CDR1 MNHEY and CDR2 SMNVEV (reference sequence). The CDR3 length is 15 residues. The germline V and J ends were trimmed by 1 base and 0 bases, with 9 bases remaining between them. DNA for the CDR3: TGTGCCAGCAGTTTATATGGGGCGATGAACACTGAAGCTTTCTTT. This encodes CASSLYGAMNTEAFF.

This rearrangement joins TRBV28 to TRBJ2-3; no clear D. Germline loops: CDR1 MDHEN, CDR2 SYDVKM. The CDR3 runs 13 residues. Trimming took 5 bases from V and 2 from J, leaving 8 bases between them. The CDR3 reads CASSGQITDTQYF. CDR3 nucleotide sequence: TGTGCCAGCAGTGGGCAGATCACAGATACGCAGTATTTT.

CDR3 bases: TGTGCTAGTGCCCACGGGACAGGGGGAGGATACGAGCAGTACTTC. Encoded protein: CASAHGTGGGYEQYF. This chain joins TRBV12-5 and TRBJ2-7, with 11 bases fitting TRBD1. Germline V CDR1 and CDR2: LGHNT, FRNRAP. The CDR3 has 15 amino acids. Trimming removed 7 bases from V and 4 bases from J; junction bases left unmatched: 9.

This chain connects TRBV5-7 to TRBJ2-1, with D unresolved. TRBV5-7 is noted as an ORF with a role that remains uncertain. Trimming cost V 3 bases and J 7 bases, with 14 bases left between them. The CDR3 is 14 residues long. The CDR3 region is CASSSLTRPNEQFF. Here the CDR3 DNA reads TGTGCCAGCAGCTCCTTGACACGGCCTAATGAGCAGTTCTTC.

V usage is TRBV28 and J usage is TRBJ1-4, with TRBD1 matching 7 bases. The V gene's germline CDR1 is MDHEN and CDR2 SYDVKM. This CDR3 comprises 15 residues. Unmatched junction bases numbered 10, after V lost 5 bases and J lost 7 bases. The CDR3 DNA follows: TGTGCCAGCAGTCAACAGACAGGGTGGGGTGAAAAACTGTTTTTT. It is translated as CASSQQTGWGEKLFF.

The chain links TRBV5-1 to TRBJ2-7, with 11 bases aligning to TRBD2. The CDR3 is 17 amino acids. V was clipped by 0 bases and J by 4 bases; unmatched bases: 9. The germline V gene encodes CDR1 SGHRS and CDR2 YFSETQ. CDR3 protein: CASSLEGVRLAGYEQYF. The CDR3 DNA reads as TGCGCCAGCAGCTTGGAGGGGGTAAGACTAGCGGGGTACGAGCAGTACTTC.

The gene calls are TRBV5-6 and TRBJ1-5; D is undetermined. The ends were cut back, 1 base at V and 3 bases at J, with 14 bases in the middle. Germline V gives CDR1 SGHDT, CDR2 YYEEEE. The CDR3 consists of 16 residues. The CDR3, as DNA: TGTGCCAGCAGCTTGTATGGAGACGGTGACAATCAGCCCCAGCATTTT. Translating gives CASSLYGDGDNQPQHF.

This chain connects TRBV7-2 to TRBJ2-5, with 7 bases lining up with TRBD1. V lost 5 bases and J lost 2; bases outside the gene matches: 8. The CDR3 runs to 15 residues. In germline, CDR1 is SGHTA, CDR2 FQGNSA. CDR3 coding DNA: TGTGCCAGCAGCCCCCAGCCGGGACAGCAAGAGACCCAGTACTTC. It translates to CASSPQPGQQETQYF.

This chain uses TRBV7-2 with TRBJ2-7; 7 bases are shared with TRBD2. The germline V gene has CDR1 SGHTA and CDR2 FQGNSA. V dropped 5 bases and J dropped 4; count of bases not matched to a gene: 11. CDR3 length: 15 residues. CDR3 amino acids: CASSGGRARGYEQYF. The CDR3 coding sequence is TGTGCCAGCAGCGGGGGGAGGGCCCGGGGGTACGAGCAGTACTTC.

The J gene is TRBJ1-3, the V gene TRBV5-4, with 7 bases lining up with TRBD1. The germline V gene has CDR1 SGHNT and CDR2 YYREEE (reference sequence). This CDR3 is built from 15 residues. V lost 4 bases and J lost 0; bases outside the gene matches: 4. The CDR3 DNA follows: TGTGCCAGCAGCCAGGGACAGCCCTCTGGAAACACCATATATTTT. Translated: CASSQGQPSGNTIYF.

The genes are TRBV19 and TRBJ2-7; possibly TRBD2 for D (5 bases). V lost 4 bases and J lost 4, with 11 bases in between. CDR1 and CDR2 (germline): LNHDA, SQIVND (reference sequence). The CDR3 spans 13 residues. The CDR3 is CASSKSGAYEQYF. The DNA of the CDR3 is TGTGCCAGTAGTAAGAGCGGAGCATACGAGCAGTACTTC. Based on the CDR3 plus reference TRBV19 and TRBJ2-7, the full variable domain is DGGITQSPKYLFRKEGQNVTLSCEQNLNHDAMYWYRQDPGQGLRLIYYSQIVNDFQKGDIAEGYSVSREKKESFPLTVTSAQKNPTAFYLCASSKSGAYEQYFGPGTRLTVT.

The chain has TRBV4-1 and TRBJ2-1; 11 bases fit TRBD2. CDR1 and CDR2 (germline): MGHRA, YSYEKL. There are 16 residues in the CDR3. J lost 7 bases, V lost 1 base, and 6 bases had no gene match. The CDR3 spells CASSQARTSGWNEQFF. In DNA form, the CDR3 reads TGCGCCAGCAGCCAAGCCCGGACTAGCGGGTGGAATGAGCAGTTCTTC.

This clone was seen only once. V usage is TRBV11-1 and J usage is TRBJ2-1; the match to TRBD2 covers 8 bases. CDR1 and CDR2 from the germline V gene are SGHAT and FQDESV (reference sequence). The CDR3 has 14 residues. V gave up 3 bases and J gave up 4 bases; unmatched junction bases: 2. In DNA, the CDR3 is TGTGCCAGCAGCTTCAGACTAGCGTACAATGAGCAGTTCTTC. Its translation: CASSFRLAYNEQFF.

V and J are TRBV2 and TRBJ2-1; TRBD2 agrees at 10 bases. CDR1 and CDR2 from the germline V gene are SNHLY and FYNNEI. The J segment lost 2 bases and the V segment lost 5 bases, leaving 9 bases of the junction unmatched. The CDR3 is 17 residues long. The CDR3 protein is CASSPLAGGLTYNEQFF. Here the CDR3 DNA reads TGTGCCAGCAGTCCTTTAGCGGGAGGCCTGACCTACAATGAGCAGTTCTTC.